Listed below are T cell receptor beta chains from one sample, sequenced in a study of T-cell memory formation after mild COVID-19. TCRdb reanalysed the 5' RACE reads using MiXCR and keeps one entry per CDR3 protein. The sample yields roughly 35,000 distinct CDR3 sequences, roughly 7.5% seen once. The sequenced material came from PBMCs or a T cell subset sorted from them (not recorded which). The receptors originated from a man in his late teens or twenties who had mild COVID-19 (a few samples of this study predate the infection). Cell type and time point are not known. Both conserved end residues are part of each CDR3. D genes are given only for firm matches. Clone size appears in some rows only: once, few, many, or a class for an expanded clone.

>TRBJ2-1|many|TRBV7-3|12|-
CASSFLFNEQFF
TGTGCCAGCAGCTTTCTTTTCAATGAGCAGTTCTTC
>TRBJ1-5|many|TRBV6-1|15|-
CASSEARGIYQPQHF
TGTGCCAGCAGTGAAGCTCGGGGGATCTATCAGCCCCAGCATTTT
>TRBJ1-5|many|TRBV20-1|13|-
CSGSGDGNQPQHF
TGCAGTGGAAGCGGGGACGGCAATCAGCCCCAGCATTTT
>TRBJ1-1|many|TRBV12-3/TRBV12-4|11|-
CASRLGFEAFF
TGTGCCAGCAGACTAGGGTTTGAAGCTTTCTTT
>TRBJ2-7|-|TRBV12-3/TRBV12-4|14|-
CASSFGGRRSEQYF
TGTGCCAGCAGTTTTGGGGGAAGGAGGTCCGAGCAGTACTTC
>TRBJ2-5|many|TRBV7-2|13|TRBD2
CASSPTQSSGPHF
TGTGCCAGCAGCCCAACCCAATCTAGCGGTCCCCACTTC
>TRBJ1-4|-|TRBV7-9|16|TRBD1
CASSSRTGGREEKLFF
TGTGCCAGCAGCTCGAGGACAGGGGGCAGGGAAGAAAAACTGTTTTTT
>TRBJ2-3|few|TRBV5-4|16|TRBD2
CASSHPSGGLTDTQYF
TGTGCCAGCAGCCACCCTAGCGGGGGCCTCACAGATACGCAGTATTTT
>TRBJ1-2|-|TRBV5-1|13|-
CASSFPTGDGYTF
TGCGCCAGCAGCTTTCCCACGGGAGATGGCTACACCTTC
>TRBJ2-7|many|TRBV7-2|15|-
CASSRDSVVLYEQYF
TGTGCCAGCAGCCGCGACTCGGTAGTCCTCTACGAGCAGTACTTC
>TRBJ2-1|many|TRBV12-3/TRBV12-4|17|-
CASSPLSVGRGDNEQFF
TGTGCCAGCAGTCCCCTATCTGTTGGCAGGGGCGACAATGAGCAGTTCTTC
>TRBJ2-3|many|TRBV20-1|14|-
CSARWGGSTDTQYF
TGCAGTGCCCGTTGGGGGGGCAGCACAGATACGCAGTATTTT
>TRBJ2-2|many|TRBV4-1|14|-
CASSHGEDTGELFF
TGCGCCAGCAGTCACGGGGAGGACACCGGGGAGCTGTTTTTT
>TRBJ2-2|medium-sized|TRBV24-1|15|TRBD2
CATAPYGGITGELFF
TGTGCCACCGCGCCCTACGGGGGGATCACCGGGGAGCTGTTTTTT
>TRBJ1-1|-|TRBV3-1|13|-
CASSQVGVFEAFF
TGTGCCAGCAGCCAAGTAGGGGTCTTTGAAGCTTTCTTT
>TRBJ2-1|-|TRBV5-1|14|TRBD1
CASSPQLEQGPGIF
TGCGCCAGCAGCCCACAACTCGAACAGGGGCCAGGTATCTTC
>TRBJ2-2|many|TRBV11-1|13|-
CASSRRTAGELFF
TGTGCCAGCAGCCGTAGGACAGCCGGGGAGCTGTTTTTT
>TRBJ2-5|many|TRBV27|16|-
CASSTNRGGGGKTQYF
TGTGCCAGCAGCACAAACCGAGGCGGGGGCGGCAAGACCCAGTACTTC
>TRBJ1-5|many|TRBV29-1|13|-
CSVIGPGNQPQHF
TGCAGCGTAATAGGTCCGGGAAATCAGCCCCAGCATTTT
>TRBJ2-3|many|TRBV20-1|16|-
CSARDPRQAVTDTQYF
TGCAGTGCTAGAGATCCCCGACAGGCAGTGACAGATACGCAGTATTTT
>TRBJ2-1|many|TRBV7-2|15|TRBD2
CASSLQAGEYNEQFF
TGTGCCAGCAGCTTACAAGCGGGGGAATACAATGAGCAGTTCTTC
>TRBJ2-1|many|TRBV14|13|-
CASSQSGPNEQFF
TGTGCCAGCAGCCAAAGTGGACCCAATGAGCAGTTCTTC